Below, 2 T cell receptor beta chains from the same sample are listed, as sequenced in a study of blood T cell repertoires in COVID-19. The repertoire was sequenced with immunoSEQ multiplex PCR; TCRdb's copy has only in-frame clones and lacks some. Found here are some 150,000 clones, roughly 87% of them singletons; the top ten hold around 1.6%. The sequenced material came from peripheral blood. These receptors originate from a woman aged 45-60 years with acute or convalescent COVID-19.

The gene calls are TRBV27 and TRBJ1-2, with 8 bases aligning to TRBD1. This CDR3 contains 13 residues. With 4 bases clipped from V and 6 bases from J, the junction kept 4 bases outside the gene matches. Per germline, CDR1 MNHEY and CDR2 SMNVEV (reference sequence). In DNA, the CDR3 is TGTGCCAGCAGTTCCTCAGGGGGCGATGGCTACACCTTC. Translating it yields CASSSSGGDGYTF.

This clone has a single count. This chain joins TRBV6-6 and TRBJ1-3; D perhaps matches TRBD1 (6 bases). V was pared by 5 bases and J by 0 bases, with 11 bases between. This CDR3 spans 15 amino acids. Germline assignment: CDR1 MNHNY and CDR2 SVGAGI (reference sequence). The CDR3 sequence: CASSQTGYSGNTIYF. The CDR3 nucleotides are TGTGCCAGCAGTCAAACAGGGTACTCTGGAAACACCATATATTTT.